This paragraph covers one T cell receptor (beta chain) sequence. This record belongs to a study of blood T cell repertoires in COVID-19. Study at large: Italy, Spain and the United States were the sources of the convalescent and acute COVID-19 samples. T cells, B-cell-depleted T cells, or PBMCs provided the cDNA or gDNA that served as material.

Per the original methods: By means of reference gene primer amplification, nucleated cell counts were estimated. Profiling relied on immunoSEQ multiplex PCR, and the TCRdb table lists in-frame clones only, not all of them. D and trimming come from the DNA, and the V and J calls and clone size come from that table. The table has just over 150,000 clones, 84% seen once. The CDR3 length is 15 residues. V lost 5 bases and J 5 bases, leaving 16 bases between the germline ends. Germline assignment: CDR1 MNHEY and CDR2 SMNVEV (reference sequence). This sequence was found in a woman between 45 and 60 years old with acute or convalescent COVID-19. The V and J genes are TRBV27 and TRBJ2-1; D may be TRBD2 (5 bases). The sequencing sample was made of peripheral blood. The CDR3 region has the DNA TGTGCCAGCAGTCGGGTGGCGGACTTAAACAATGAGCAGTTCTTC. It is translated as CASSRVADLNNEQFF.